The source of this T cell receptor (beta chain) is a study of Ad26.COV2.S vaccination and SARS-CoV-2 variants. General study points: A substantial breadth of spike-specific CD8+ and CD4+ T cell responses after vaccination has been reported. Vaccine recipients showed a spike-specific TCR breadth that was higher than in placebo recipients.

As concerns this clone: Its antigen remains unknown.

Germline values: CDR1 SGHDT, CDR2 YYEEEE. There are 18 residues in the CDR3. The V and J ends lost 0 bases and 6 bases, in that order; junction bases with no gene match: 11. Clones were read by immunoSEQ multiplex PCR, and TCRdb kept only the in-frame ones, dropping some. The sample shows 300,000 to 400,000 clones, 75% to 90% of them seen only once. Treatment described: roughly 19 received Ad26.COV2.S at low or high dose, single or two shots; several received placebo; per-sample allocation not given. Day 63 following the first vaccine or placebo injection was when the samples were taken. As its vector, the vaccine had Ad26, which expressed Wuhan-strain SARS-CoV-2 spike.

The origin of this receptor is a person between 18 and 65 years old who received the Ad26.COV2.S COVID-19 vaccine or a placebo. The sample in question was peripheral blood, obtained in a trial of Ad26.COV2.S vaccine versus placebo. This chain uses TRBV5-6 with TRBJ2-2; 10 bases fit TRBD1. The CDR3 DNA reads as TGTGCCAGCAGCTTGGACCTAACCGGAGGACAGGGGGCCGGGGAGCTGTTTTTT. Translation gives CASSLDLTGGQGAGELFF.